This T cell receptor (beta chain) was found in a study of beta chain features in type 1 diabetes. Study-level background: Patients shared similar age, gender and cell yields with healthy donors. Study-wide points: Because the template was cDNA, high-expressing cells might be over-represented. The question left open here concerned HLA type influencing TCRB rearrangement. Type 1 diabetes patients showed a moderate but significant shortening of TCRB CDR3s in all four CD4+ subsets.

Sequenced material consisted of expressed TCRB transcripts (all of the isolated RNA was reverse transcribed). The assay was immunoSEQ multiplex PCR, and TCRdb's table has in-frame clones only and misses some. Of 600,000 or so clones in the sample, around 12% were seen once. CDR3 length equals 14 residues. Trimming removed 5 bases at V and 11 bases at J, with 21 bases between. Germline CDR1 LNHDA, CDR2 SQIVND (reference sequence). About this clone: The antigen remains undetermined.

Averaging approximately 110 mL, one heparinised blood draw came from each individual donor. The sequence derives from a man aged 25-45 years with type 1 diabetes. The sequenced material came from naive CD4+ T cells from blood. The chain uses TRBV19 and TRBJ1-1, with D perhaps matching TRBD1 (5 bases). CDR3 nucleotide sequence: TGTGCCAGTAGTCCGGTCCGGGACCTGATGTTTGCTTTCTTT. Protein: CASSPVRDLMFAFF.